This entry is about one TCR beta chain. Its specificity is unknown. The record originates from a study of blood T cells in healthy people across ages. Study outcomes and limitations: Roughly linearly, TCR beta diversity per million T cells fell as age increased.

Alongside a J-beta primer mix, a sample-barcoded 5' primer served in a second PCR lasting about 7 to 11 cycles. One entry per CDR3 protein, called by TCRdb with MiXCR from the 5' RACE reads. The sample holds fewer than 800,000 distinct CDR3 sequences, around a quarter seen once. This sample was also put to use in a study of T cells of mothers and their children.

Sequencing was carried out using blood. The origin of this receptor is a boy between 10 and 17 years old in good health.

CDR3 sequence: CSARGDLNTEAFF. DNA of the CDR3: TGCAGTGCTAGAGGGGACCTGAACACTGAAGCTTTCTTT. V is TRBV20-1 and J is TRBJ1-1; maybe TRBD1 (5 bases). CDR1 is DFQATT and CDR2 is SNEGSKA in the germline V gene (reference sequence). This CDR3 comprises 13 residues. Deletions cut 1 base from V and 0 bases from J, with 6 bases between.